One and the same sample provided the 5 T cell receptor beta chains below, sequenced in a study of cytomegalovirus exposure and HLA in healthy donors. TCRdb's copy holds only in-frame clones and misses some; the assay was immunoSEQ multiplex PCR. Here the sample spans some 160,000 clones, 85% to 90% being singletons. Sequenced: PBMCs. The origin of the receptors is a young man in good health and CMV-seronegative.

The chain recombines TRBV19 with TRBJ1-1; 9 positions match TRBD1. The germline V gene has CDR1 LNHDA and CDR2 SQIVND (reference sequence). V lost 7 bases and J lost 7; bases outside the gene matches: 10. This CDR3 comprises 14 residues. The DNA for the CDR3 is TGTGCCAGTAAGAGGGTTGAGGGACAGGGTGAAGCTTTCTTT. Translated, it gives CASKRVEGQGEAFF. The full variable domain, with the rest looked up from reference TRBV19 and TRBJ1-1, is DGGITQSPKYLFRKEGQNVTLSCEQNLNHDAMYWYRQDPGQGLRLIYYSQIVNDFQKGDIAEGYSVSREKKESFPLTVTSAQKNPTAFYLCASKRVEGQGEAFFGQGTRLTVV.

The chain combines TRBV15 with TRBJ2-3, with 7 bases aligning to TRBD2. The CDR3 has 16 amino acids. Germline trimming cut 0 bases from V and 4 bases from J; bases unmatched to any gene: 7. CDR1 is LNHNV and CDR2 is YYDKDF in the germline V gene (reference sequence). The CDR3 DNA reads TGTGCCACCAGCAGAGACGGGGGGTTGGGATCAGATACGCAGTATTTT. Residues: CATSRDGGLGSDTQYF.

The chain employs TRBV2 and TRBJ1-2, with D perhaps matching TRBD1 (5 bases). The germline V and J ends were trimmed by 7 bases and 0 bases, with 9 bases remaining between them. The CDR3 loop spans 13 amino acids. Germline V gives CDR1 SNHLY, CDR2 FYNNEI. For the CDR3, the DNA is TGTGCCAGCACAGGGATGCCTAACTATGGCTACACCTTC. Residues: CASTGMPNYGYTF.

The rearrangement links TRBV14 to TRBJ2-2; D ambiguous. In germline, CDR1 is SGHDN, CDR2 FVKESK. Trimming pared 10 bases from V and 10 bases from J, leaving 19 bases between. There are 13 residues in the CDR3. The chain's CDR3 is CATRSSFLAELFF. The DNA of the CDR3 is TGTGCCACCAGATCCTCTTTTTTGGCGGAGCTGTTTTTT.

The chain joins TRBV5-1 to TRBJ1-4, with a weak D call TRBD1 (6 bases). Germline CDR1 SGHRS, CDR2 YFSETQ. CDR3 length: 16 residues. V lost 4 bases and J lost 5, with 18 bases in between. In DNA form, the CDR3 reads TGCGCCAGCAGCACCGGGACAATACCATCGAATGAAAAACTGTTTTTT. Amino acid sequence: CASSTGTIPSNEKLFF.